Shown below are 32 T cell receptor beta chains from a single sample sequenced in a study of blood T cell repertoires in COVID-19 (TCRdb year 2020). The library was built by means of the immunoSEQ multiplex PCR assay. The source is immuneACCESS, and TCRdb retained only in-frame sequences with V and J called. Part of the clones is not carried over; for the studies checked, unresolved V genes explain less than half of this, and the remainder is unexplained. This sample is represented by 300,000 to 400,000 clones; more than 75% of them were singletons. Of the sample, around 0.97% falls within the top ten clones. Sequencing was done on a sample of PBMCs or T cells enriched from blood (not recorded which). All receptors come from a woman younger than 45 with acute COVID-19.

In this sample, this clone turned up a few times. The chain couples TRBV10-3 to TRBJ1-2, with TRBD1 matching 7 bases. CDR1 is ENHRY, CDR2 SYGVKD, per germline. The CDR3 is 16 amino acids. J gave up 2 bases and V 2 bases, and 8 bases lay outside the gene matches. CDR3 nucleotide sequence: TGTGCCATCAGTGAGCGAAATACAGGGGCGAACTATGGCTACACCTTC. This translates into CAISERNTGANYGYTF.

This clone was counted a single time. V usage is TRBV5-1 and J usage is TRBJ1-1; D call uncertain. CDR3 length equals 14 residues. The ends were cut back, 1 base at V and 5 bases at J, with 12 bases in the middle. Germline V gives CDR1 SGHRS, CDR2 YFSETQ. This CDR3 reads CASSLFTVDTEAFF. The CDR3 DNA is TGCGCCAGCAGCTTGTTTACGGTTGATACTGAAGCTTTCTTT. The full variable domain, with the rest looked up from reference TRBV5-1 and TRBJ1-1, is KAGVTQTPRYLIKTRGQQVTLSCSPISGHRSVSWYQQTPGQGLQFLFEYFSETQRNKGNFPGRFSGRQFSNSRSEMNVSTLELGDSALYLCASSLFTVDTEAFFGQGTRLTVV.

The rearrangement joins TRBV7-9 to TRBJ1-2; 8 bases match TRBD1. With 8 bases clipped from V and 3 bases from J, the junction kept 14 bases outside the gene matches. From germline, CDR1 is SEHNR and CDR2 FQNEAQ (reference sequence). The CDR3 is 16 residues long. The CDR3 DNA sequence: TGTGCCAGCTCCGACGCTGGACAGGGTAAAGACTATGGCTACACCTTC. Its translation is CASSDAGQGKDYGYTF. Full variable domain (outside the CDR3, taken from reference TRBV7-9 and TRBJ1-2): DTGVSQNPRHKITKRGQNVTFRCDPISEHNRLYWYRQTLGQGPEFLTYFQNEAQLEKSRLLSDRFSAERPKGSFSTLEIQRTEQGDSAMYLCASSDAGQGKDYGYTFGSGTRLTVV.

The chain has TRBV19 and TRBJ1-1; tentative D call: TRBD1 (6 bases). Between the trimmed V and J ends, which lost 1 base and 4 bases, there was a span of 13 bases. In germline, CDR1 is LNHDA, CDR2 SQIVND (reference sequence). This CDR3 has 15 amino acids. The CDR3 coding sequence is TGTGCCAGTAGTATAGGTTGGGGAGGGGGCACTGAAGCTTTCTTT. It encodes CASSIGWGGGTEAFF.

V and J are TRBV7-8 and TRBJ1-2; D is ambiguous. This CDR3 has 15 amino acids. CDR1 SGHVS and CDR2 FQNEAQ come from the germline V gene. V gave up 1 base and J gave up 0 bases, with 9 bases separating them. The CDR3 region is CASSLGQISNYGYTF. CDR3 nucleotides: TGTGCCAGCAGCTTAGGGCAGATCTCTAACTATGGCTACACCTTC.

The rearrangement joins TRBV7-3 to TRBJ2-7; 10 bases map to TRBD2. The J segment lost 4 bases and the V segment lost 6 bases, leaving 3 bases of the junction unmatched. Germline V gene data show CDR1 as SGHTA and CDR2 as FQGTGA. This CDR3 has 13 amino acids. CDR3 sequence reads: CASRSSGGYEQYF. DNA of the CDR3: TGTGCCAGCAGGTCTAGCGGGGGATACGAGCAGTACTTC.

The CDR3 loop is CASSKGVRQDEQFF. As DNA, the CDR3 is TGTGCCAGCAGCAAGGGCGTGCGACAAGATGAGCAGTTCTTC. The J gene is TRBJ2-1, the V gene TRBV21-1; no DNA check was done on the table's D call, TRBD1. TRBV21-1 represents a pseudogene. This CDR3 is 14 amino acids long.

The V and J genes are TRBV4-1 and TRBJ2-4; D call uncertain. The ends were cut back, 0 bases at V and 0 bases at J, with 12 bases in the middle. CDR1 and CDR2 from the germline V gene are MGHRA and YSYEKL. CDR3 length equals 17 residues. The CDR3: CASSQDRATIAKNIQYF. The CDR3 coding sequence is TGCGCCAGCAGCCAAGATCGAGCCACGATAGCCAAAAACATTCAGTACTTC.

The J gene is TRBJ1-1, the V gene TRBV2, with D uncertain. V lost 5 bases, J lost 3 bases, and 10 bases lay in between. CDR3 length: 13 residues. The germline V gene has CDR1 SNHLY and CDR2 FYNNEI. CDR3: CASSLNRYTEAFF. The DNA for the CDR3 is TGTGCCAGCAGTTTGAACCGGTACACTGAAGCTTTCTTT.

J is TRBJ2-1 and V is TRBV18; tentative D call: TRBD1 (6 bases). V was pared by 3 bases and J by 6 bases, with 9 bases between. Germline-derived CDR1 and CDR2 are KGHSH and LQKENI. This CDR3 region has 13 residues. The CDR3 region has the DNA TGTGCCAGCTCACCCGGACAGCCCAATGAGCAGTTCTTC. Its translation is CASSPGQPNEQFF.

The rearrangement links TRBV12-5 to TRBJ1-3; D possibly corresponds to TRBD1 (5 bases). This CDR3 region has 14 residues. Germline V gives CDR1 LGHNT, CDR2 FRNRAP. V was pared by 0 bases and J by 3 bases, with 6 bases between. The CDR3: CASGLVQGGNTIYF. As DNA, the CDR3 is TGTGCTAGTGGTTTGGTTCAGGGTGGAAACACCATATATTTT.

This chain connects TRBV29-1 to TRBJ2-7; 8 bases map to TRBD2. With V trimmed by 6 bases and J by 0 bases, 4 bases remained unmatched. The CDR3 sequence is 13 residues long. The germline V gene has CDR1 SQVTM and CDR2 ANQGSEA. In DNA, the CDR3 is TGCAGCGTGTATCGGGGGGGCTCCTACGAGCAGTACTTC. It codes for CSVYRGGSYEQYF.

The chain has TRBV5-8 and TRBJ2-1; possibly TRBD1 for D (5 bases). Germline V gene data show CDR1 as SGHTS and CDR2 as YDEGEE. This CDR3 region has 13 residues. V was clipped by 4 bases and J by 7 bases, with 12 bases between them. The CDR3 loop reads CASSQGIVNEQFF. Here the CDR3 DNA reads TGTGCCAGCAGCCAGGGAATAGTAAATGAGCAGTTCTTC.

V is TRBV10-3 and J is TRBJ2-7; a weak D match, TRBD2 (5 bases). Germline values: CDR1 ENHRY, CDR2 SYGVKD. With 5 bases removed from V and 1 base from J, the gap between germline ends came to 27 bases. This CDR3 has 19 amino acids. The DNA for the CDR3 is TGTGCCATCAGTCCCTCCCGGGGTACCCAACCTTATCTTTCCTACGAGCAGTACTTC. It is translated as CAISPSRGTQPYLSYEQYF.

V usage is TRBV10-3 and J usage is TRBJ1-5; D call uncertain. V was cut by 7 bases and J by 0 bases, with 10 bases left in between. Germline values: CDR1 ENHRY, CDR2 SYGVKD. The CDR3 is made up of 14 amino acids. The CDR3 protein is CAIIPDYSNQPQHF. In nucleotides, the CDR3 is TGTGCCATCATACCCGACTATAGCAATCAGCCCCAGCATTTT.

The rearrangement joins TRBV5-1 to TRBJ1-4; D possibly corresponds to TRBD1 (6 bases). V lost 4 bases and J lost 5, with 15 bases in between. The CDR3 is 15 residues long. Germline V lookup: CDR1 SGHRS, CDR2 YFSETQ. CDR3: CASSEGDRLNEKLFF. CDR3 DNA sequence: TGCGCCAGCAGCGAGGGAGACAGGTTAAATGAAAAACTGTTTTTT.

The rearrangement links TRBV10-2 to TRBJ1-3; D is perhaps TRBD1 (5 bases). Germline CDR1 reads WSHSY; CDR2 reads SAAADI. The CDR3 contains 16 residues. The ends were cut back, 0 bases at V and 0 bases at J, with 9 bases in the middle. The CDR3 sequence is CASSESTQGSGNTIYF. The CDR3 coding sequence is TGCGCCAGCAGTGAGTCGACGCAGGGCTCTGGAAACACCATATATTTT.

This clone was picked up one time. The CDR3: CASSQDRGGANTGELFF. The CDR3 DNA follows: TGTGCCAGCAGCCAAGATCGTGGGGGGGCGAACACCGGGGAGCTGTTTTTT. The chain combines TRBV4-2 with TRBJ2-2, with 7 positions matching TRBD2. The CDR3 spans 17 residues. CDR1 is LGHNA, CDR2 YNFKEQ, per germline. V shed 0 bases and J 0 bases; nucleotides not matched to a gene: 4.

The CDR3 DNA is TGCAGCGTTGAGGGCCTGGGCGCCTACAATGAGCAGTTCTTC. It encodes CSVEGLGAYNEQFF. This sequence joins TRBV29-1 and TRBJ2-1; D remains unclear. The CDR3 loop spans 14 amino acids. Germline V gene sequence: CDR1 SQVTM, CDR2 ANQGSEA. Trimming took 3 bases from V and 2 from J, leaving 11 bases between them.

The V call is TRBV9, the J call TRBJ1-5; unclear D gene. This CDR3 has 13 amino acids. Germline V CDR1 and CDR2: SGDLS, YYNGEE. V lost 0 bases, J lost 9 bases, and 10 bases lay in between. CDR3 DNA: TGTGCCAGCAGCGTAGAGCCTGCGGGGCCCCAGCATTTT. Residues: CASSVEPAGPQHF.

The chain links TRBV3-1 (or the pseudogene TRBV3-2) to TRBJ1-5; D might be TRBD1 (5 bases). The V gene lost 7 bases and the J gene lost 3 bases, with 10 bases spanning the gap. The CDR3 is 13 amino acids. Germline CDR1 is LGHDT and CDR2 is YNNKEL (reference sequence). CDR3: CASNAGINQPQHF. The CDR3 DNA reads TGTGCCAGCAATGCAGGGATCAATCAGCCCCAGCATTTT.

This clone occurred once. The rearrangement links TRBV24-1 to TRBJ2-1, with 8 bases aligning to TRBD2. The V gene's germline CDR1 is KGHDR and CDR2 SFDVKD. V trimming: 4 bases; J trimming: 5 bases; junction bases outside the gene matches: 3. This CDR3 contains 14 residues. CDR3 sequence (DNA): TGTGCCACCAGTGACCCCGGGGGGGACAATGAGCAGTTCTTC. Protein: CATSDPGGDNEQFF.

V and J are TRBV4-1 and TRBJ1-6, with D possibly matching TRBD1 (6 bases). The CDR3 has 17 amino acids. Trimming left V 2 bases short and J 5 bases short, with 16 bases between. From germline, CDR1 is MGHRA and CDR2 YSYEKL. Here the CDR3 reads CASSQTQGRSNNSPLHF. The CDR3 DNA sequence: TGCGCCAGCAGCCAAACACAGGGACGCTCGAATAATTCACCCCTCCACTTT.

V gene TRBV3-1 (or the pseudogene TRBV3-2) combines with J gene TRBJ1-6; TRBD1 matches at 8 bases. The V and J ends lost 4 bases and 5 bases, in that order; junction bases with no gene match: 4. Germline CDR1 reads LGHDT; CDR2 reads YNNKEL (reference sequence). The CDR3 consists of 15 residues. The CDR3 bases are TGTGCCAGCAGCCCCCAGGACAGGGATAATTCACCCCTCCACTTT. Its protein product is CASSPQDRDNSPLHF.

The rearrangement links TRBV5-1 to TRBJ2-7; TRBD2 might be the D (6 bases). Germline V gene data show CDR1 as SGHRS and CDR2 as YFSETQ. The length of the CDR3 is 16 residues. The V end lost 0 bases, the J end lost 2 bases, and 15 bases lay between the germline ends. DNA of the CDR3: TGCGCCAGCAGCTTGGACGGGGGTTATACTACCTACGAGCAGTACTTC. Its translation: CASSLDGGYTTYEQYF.

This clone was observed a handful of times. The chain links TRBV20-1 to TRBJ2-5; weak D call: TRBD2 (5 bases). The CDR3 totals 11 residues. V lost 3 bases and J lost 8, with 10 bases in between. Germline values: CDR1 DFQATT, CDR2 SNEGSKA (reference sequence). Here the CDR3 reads CSASVSGTQYF. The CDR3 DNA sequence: TGCAGTGCTAGCGTCAGCGGCACCCAGTACTTC.

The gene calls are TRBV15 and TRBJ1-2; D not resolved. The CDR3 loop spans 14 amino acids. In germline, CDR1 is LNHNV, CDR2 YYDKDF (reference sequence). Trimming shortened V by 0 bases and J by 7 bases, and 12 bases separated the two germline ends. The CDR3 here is CATSRDRAGFGYTF. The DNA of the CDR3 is TGTGCCACCAGCAGAGATCGAGCGGGATTTGGCTACACCTTC.

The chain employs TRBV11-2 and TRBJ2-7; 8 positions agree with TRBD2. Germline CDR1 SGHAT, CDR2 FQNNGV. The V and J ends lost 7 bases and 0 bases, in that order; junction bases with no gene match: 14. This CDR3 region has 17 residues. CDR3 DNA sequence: TGTGCCAGCATCCCCGGTGGCGGGGGGATTAGCTCCTACGAGCAGTACTTC. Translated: CASIPGGGGISSYEQYF. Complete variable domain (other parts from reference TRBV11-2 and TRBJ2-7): EAGVAQSPRYKIIEKRQSVAFWCNPISGHATLYWYQQILGQGPKLLIQFQNNGVVDDSQLPKDRFSAERLKGVDSTLKIQPAKLEDSAVYLCASIPGGGGISSYEQYFGPGTRLTVT.

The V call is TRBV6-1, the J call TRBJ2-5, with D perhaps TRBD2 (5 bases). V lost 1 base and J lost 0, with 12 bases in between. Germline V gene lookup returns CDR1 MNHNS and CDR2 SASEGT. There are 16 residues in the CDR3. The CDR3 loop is CASSEGRRLYQETQYF. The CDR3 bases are TGTGCCAGCAGTGAAGGGAGGCGGTTGTACCAAGAGACCCAGTACTTC.

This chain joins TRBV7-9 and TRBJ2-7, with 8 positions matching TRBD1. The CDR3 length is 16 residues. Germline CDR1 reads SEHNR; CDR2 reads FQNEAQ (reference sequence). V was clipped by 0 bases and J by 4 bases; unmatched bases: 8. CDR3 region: CASSLARGTGSYEQYF. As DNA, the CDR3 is TGTGCCAGCAGCTTAGCACGGGGGACAGGTTCATACGAGCAGTACTTC. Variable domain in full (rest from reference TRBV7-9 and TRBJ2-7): DTGVSQNPRHKITKRGQNVTFRCDPISEHNRLYWYRQTLGQGPEFLTYFQNEAQLEKSRLLSDRFSAERPKGSFSTLEIQRTEQGDSAMYLCASSLARGTGSYEQYFGPGTRLTVT.

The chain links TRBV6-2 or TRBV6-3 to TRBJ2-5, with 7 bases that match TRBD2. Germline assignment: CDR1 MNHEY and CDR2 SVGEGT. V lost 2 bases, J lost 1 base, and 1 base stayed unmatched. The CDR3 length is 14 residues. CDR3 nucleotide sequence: TGTGCCAGCAGTTACATAGCGGGCCAAGAGACCCAGTACTTC. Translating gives CASSYIAGQETQYF.

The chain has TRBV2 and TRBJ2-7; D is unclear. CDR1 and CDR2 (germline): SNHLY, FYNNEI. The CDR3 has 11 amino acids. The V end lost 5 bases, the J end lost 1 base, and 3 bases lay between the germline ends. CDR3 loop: CASSLSYEQYF. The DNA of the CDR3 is TGTGCCAGCAGTCTTTCCTACGAGCAGTACTTC. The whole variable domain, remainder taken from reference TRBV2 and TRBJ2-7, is EPEVTQTPSHQVTQMGQEVILRCVPISNHLYFYWYRQILGQKVEFLVSFYNNEISEKSEIFDDQFSVERPDGSNFTLKIRSTKLEDSAMYFCASSLSYEQYFGPGTRLTVT.